One and the same sample provided the 6 T cell receptor beta chains below, sequenced in a study of brain metastases from non-small cell lung cancer. The table came from immunoSEQ multiplex PCR; TCRdb's copy has only in-frame clones and leaves some out. The data show under 3,000 clones, with around 81% seen just once and 9.9% held by the top ten. Sequences were obtained from primary lung tumor tissue. These receptor sequences come from a donor over 35 with non-small cell lung cancer.

A remark on this clone: An end of the junction does not agree with germline; a read error may underlie this. V is TRBV6-2 or TRBV6-3 and J is TRBJ2-6; D is perhaps TRBD2 (5 bases). The CDR3 is 19 residues long. Looked up from germline, CDR1 is MNHEY and CDR2 is SVGEGT. The CDR3 loop reads CANSYLERSLFSGANVLTF. For the CDR3, the DNA is TGTGCCAACAGTTACCTTGAGCGGTCCTTGTTCTCTGGGGCCAACGTCCTGACTTTC.

As concerns this clone: Relative to the germline gene, one junction end is altered; a read error may explain this. Distinct nucleotide sequences in the sample also encode this CDR3. V gene TRBV25-1 combines with J gene TRBJ1-1; weak D call: TRBD1 (5 bases). Germline V lookup: CDR1 MGHDK, CDR2 SYGVNS. The CDR3 loop spans 15 amino acids. This CDR3 is CASSDIRGWGAEAFF. In DNA, the CDR3 is TGTGCCAGTAGTGATATTAGAGGGTGGGGGGCTGAAGCTTTCTTT.

The chain links TRBV10-2 to TRBJ2-2; 7 nucleotides agree with TRBD1. Germline V gene lookup returns CDR1 WSHSY and CDR2 SAAADI. The junction had 7 bases not matched to a gene; V was cut back by 6 bases and J by 0 bases. The CDR3 totals 16 residues. The CDR3 loop is CASRSGTAPNTGELFF. The CDR3, as DNA: TGCGCCAGCAGATCTGGGACAGCTCCGAACACCGGGGAGCTGTTTTTT.

This sequence joins TRBV28 and TRBJ1-1; D uncertain. V was trimmed by 8 bases and J by 4 bases, leaving 20 bases between them. CDR3 length: 15 residues. Germline CDR1 reads MDHEN; CDR2 reads SYDVKM. CDR3 protein: CASADQSYGGTEAFF. In DNA form, the CDR3 reads TGTGCCAGCGCCGACCAAAGCTATGGAGGCACTGAAGCTTTCTTT. The full variable domain, in which reference TRBV28 and TRBJ1-1 provide the parts outside the CDR3, is DVKVTQSSRYLVKRTGEKVFLECVQDMDHENMFWYRQDPGLGLRLIYFSYDVKMKEKGDIPEGYSVSREKKERFSLILESASTNQTSMYLCASADQSYGGTEAFFGQGTRLTVV.

V usage is TRBV12-3 or TRBV12-4 and J usage is TRBJ2-1; D unclear. CDR3 size: 11 residues. V was pared by 5 bases and J by 8 bases, with 7 bases between. The DNA of the CDR3 is TGTGCCAGCAGTAAAAGCGATGAGCAGTTCTTC. Translating gives CASSKSDEQFF.

V gene TRBV7-2 combines with J gene TRBJ2-7, with TRBD2 as a possible D gene (6 bases). V lost 3 bases and J 2 bases, leaving 14 bases between the germline ends. CDR3 length: 15 residues. The germline gives CDR1 SGHTA, CDR2 FQGNSA. The CDR3 sequence is CASSLRLGPTYEQYF. The DNA for the CDR3 is TGTGCCAGCAGCTTGAGACTAGGCCCCACCTACGAGCAGTACTTC.